The TCR beta chain described here comes from a study of T-cell memory formation after mild COVID-19. This clonotype was detected once. V lost 3 bases and J lost 5, with 16 bases in between. The length of the CDR3 is 15 residues. Germline assignment: CDR1 KGHSH and CDR2 LQKENI. Amplification by 5'RACE using constant-segment primers produced TCR alpha and TCR beta cDNA libraries that carried sample barcodes and UMIs. In TCRdb, the 5' RACE reads were re-called with MiXCR into one record per CDR3 protein. The data contain 400,000 to 500,000 distinct CDR3 sequences, 20% of them singletons. The sequenced sample consisted of PBMCs or a T cell subset sorted from them (not recorded which). This TCR derives from an adult woman who had mild COVID-19 (a few samples of this study predate the infection). Cell type and time point are not known. V gene TRBV18 combines with J gene TRBJ1-1; possibly TRBD1 for D (5 bases). In DNA, the CDR3 is TGTGCCAGCTCACCGAATTATGGGGGTCCAACTGAAGCTTTCTTT. Translated, it gives CASSPNYGGPTEAFF.